Below are 18 T cell receptor beta chains sequenced from a single sample in a study of breast tumors, draining lymph nodes, adjacent tissues. TCRdb called the multiplex PCR reads again in MiXCR, with one record for every CDR3 protein. The sample lists about 180,000 distinct CDR3 sequences; roughly a third were seen once. Breast cancer patients provided tissue from their axillary draining lymph nodes. Sequencing used axillary lymph node tissue. The receptors shown here come from a female donor with breast cancer. Some clones in this sample may be carry-over from other donors' samples.

This clonotype was counted at least ten times. V and J are TRBV19 and TRBJ2-3, with 12 bases identical to TRBD2. The CDR3 is made up of 18 amino acids. Unmatched junction bases numbered 13, after V lost 5 bases and J lost 4 bases. CDR1 and CDR2 from the germline V gene are LNHDA and SQIVND (reference sequence). CDR3 sequence: CASSGKPSGGAFSDTQYF. The CDR3 bases are TGTGCCAGTAGTGGTAAACCTAGCGGGGGGGCGTTTTCAGATACGCAGTATTTT.

For this clonotype: This clone may be a read error of a much larger clone one base away. This chain uses TRBV6-5 with TRBJ2-7; 9 nucleotides align to TRBD2. Trimming cost V 5 bases and J 2 bases; bases outside gene matches: 7. Germline V gene sequence: CDR1 MNHEY, CDR2 SVGAGI. The CDR3 is 15 residues long. Here the CDR3 DNA reads TGTGCCAGCAGTCATGGACTAGCGAACGCCTACGAGCAGTACTTC. This translates into CASSHGLANAYEQYF.

This clonotype occurred many times. The rearrangement joins TRBV20-1 to TRBJ2-5; 8 bases align to TRBD2. CDR1 is DFQATT, CDR2 SNEGSKA, per germline (reference sequence). The CDR3 length is 14 residues. The V gene end was trimmed by 0 bases and the J gene end by 5 bases; junction bases not matched to a gene: 5. CDR3 amino acids: CSARDQRGFETQYF. Written as DNA, the CDR3 is TGCAGTGCTAGAGACCAGCGGGGGTTCGAGACCCAGTACTTC.

The chain links TRBV20-1 to TRBJ2-5; D possibly corresponds to TRBD2 (7 bases). CDR3 length: 13 amino acids. The germline V gene has CDR1 DFQATT and CDR2 SNEGSKA (reference sequence). Between the trimmed V and J ends, which lost 3 bases and 10 bases, there was a span of 18 bases. The CDR3 nucleotides read TGCAGTGCTAGGCCTCGGGGGGCGGGGGACCAGTACTTC. Amino acids: CSARPRGAGDQYF.

CDR3 protein: CASSDPSGTEDQPQHF. CDR3 nucleotides: TGCGCCAGCAGTGACCCTAGCGGGACAGAGGATCAGCCCCAGCATTTT. The V call is TRBV10-1, the J call TRBJ1-5; 7 bases line up with TRBD1. The V gene end was trimmed by 3 bases and the J gene end by 5 bases; junction bases not matched to a gene: 10. Germline loops: CDR1 WNHNN, CDR2 SYGVQD (reference sequence). CDR3 size: 16 residues.

This clonotype was seen ten or more times. The chain couples TRBV6-2 or TRBV6-3 to TRBJ2-7; 7 bases agree with TRBD1. Per germline, CDR1 MNHEY and CDR2 SVGEGT. The CDR3 totals 14 residues. V lost 8 bases and J lost 4; bases outside the gene matches: 11. The CDR3 spells CASSNRDREYEQYF. The CDR3 region has the DNA TGTGCCAGCTCGAACCGGGACAGAGAGTACGAGCAGTACTTC.

This clonotype was recorded many times. CDR3 amino acids: CASSPRTGARSGANVLTF. The CDR3 DNA follows: TGTGCCAGCAGCCCTCGGACAGGAGCCCGCTCTGGGGCCAACGTCCTGACTTTC. The V gene is TRBV3-1, the J gene TRBJ2-6; 7 positions agree with TRBD1. The CDR3 length is 18 residues. The J segment lost 0 bases and the V segment lost 4 bases, leaving 9 bases of the junction unmatched. The V gene's germline CDR1 is LGHDT and CDR2 YNNKEL (reference sequence).

CDR3 amino acids: CASSANRNQGEEKLFF. Here the CDR3 DNA reads TGTGCCAGCAGCGCCAACAGGAATCAGGGTGAGGAAAAACTGTTTTTT. This chain uses TRBV9 with TRBJ1-4, with D tentatively TRBD1 (5 bases). The CDR3 has 16 amino acids. Between the trimmed V and J ends, which lost 3 bases and 8 bases, there was a span of 20 bases. The V gene's germline CDR1 is SGDLS and CDR2 YYNGEE.

The gene calls are TRBV20-1 and TRBJ2-6; D is perhaps TRBD2 (5 bases). The CDR3 totals 15 residues. Germline V gene sequence: CDR1 DFQATT, CDR2 SNEGSKA (reference sequence). V lost 6 bases to trimming and J lost 1 base, with 13 bases between them. CDR3 residues: CSALARDSGANVLTF. CDR3 in DNA: TGCAGTGCCCTAGCCCGGGATTCTGGGGCCAACGTCCTGACTTTC.

With regard to this clonotype: One base away lies a much larger clone, so this may be a sequencing read error. The gene calls are TRBV6-1 and TRBJ1-2; no definite D call. The length of the CDR3 is 14 residues. Germline V gene lookup returns CDR1 MNHNS and CDR2 SASEGT. Here the CDR3 reads CASTERELNSGHTF. In DNA form, the CDR3 reads TGTGCCAGCACCGAGAGGGAGCTTAATTCTGGCCACACCTTC.

CDR3 DNA sequence: TGTGCCAGCAGCTTAGCTTGGGGCTCTGGAAAACTGTTTTTT. The encoded protein is CASSLAWGSGKLFF. The V gene is TRBV7-9, the J gene TRBJ1-4; D possibly corresponds to TRBD1 (5 bases). Germline CDR1 reads SEHNR; CDR2 reads FQNEAQ (reference sequence). Trimming shortened V by 0 bases and J by 10 bases, and 12 bases separated the two germline ends. The CDR3 extends over 14 amino acids.

V is TRBV7-9 and J is TRBJ2-3, with D possibly matching TRBD2 (6 bases). Germline V gene sequence: CDR1 SEHNR, CDR2 FQNEAQ (reference sequence). Trimming stripped 1 base from V and 5 bases from J, with 19 bases between. The CDR3 length is 17 residues. CDR3 DNA: TGTGCCAGCAGCTTAGTCTGGCCCACCGGGGAGGTAGATACGCAGTATTTT. Residues: CASSLVWPTGEVDTQYF.

This clonotype was found many times. Germline and junction disagree at one end, which may indicate a read error. The chain has TRBV20-1 and TRBJ2-5, with 7 bases matching TRBD1. Looked up from germline, CDR1 is DFQATT and CDR2 is SNEGSKA (reference sequence). CDR3 length equals 13 residues. The CDR3 bases are TGCAGTGCAAGAGAAGGGGGCCGGGAGACCCAGTACTTC. Its translation is CSAREGGRETQYF.

This clonotype has ten or more counts. This chain uses TRBV6-5 with TRBJ1-2, with TRBD1 matching 7 bases. The CDR3 runs to 15 residues. CDR1 is MNHEY and CDR2 is SVGAGI in the germline V gene. With 7 bases clipped from V and 1 base from J, the junction kept 9 bases outside the gene matches. The CDR3 DNA sequence: TGTGCCAGCACCAACTCGGGACAGCATAACTATGGCTACACCTTC. This encodes CASTNSGQHNYGYTF.

This clonotype was seen at least ten times. J is TRBJ2-1 and V is TRBV4-3, with unresolved D. Germline loops: CDR1 LGHNA, CDR2 YSLEER. CDR3 size: 15 residues. Trimming pared 0 bases from V and 3 bases from J, leaving 9 bases between. The CDR3 nucleotides are TGCGCCAGCAGCCAAGACTGGGGTATCTACAATGAGCAGTTCTTC. This translates into CASSQDWGIYNEQFF.

CDR3 loop: CSALGGQGYTGELFF. CDR3 bases: TGCAGTGCTCTCGGGGGACAGGGGTACACCGGGGAGCTGTTTTTT. This chain links TRBV20-1 with TRBJ2-2, with 10 bases fitting TRBD1. The CDR3 totals 15 residues. In germline, CDR1 is DFQATT, CDR2 SNEGSKA (reference sequence). V gave up 5 bases and J gave up 3 bases; unmatched junction bases: 6.

With regard to this clonotype: The CDR3 does not end in the conserved phenylalanine or tryptophan, so this is likely a read error. The chain carries TRBV7-3 and TRBJ2-5; D unclear. The germline V gene has CDR1 SGHTA and CDR2 FQGTGA. The CDR3 has 14 residues. V was shortened by 2 bases and J by 2 bases, with 9 bases between the two germline ends. DNA for the CDR3: TGTGCCAGCAGCTTAGACGGCGTTCAAGAGACCCAGTACCTC. Protein sequence: CASSLDGVQETQYL.

In its sample, this clonotype was seen many times. V is TRBV5-5 and J is TRBJ1-5; D perhaps matches TRBD1 (6 bases). Germline V gives CDR1 SGHKS, CDR2 YYEKEE (reference sequence). CDR3 size: 16 residues. V dropped 0 bases and J dropped 2 bases, with 12 bases sitting between them. DNA for the CDR3: TGTGCCAGCAGCTTGGTGGCAGGGGCCCGCAATCAGCCCCAGCATTTT. It is translated as CASSLVAGARNQPQHF.